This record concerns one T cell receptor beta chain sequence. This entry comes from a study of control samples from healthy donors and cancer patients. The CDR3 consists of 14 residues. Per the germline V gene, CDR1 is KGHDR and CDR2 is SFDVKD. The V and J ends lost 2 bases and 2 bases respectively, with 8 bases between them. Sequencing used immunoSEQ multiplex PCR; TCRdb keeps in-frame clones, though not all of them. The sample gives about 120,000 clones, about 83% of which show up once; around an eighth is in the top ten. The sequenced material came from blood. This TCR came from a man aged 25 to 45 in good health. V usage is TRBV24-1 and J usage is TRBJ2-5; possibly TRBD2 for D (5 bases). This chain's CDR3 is CATSDWTSQETQYF. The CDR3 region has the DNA TGTGCCACCAGTGATTGGACTTCTCAAGAGACCCAGTACTTC.